The 16 T cell receptor beta chains in this list originate from one sample, sequenced in a study of T cells in Graves' hyperthyroidism and ophthalmopathy. Researchers took RNA transcripts and amplified the TCR beta CDR3 regions from them. First-round RT-PCR of the TCR CDR3 relied on the HTBI primer set. TCRdb re-analysed the multiplex PCR reads in MiXCR, keeping a single row per CDR3 protein. This table holds approximately 590,000 distinct CDR3 sequences, roughly 14% found once. Sequencing used blood. Receptor source: a woman between 25 and 40 years old with Graves' hyperthyroidism.

This clonotype has only a few counts. The junction and the germline gene differ at one end; a read error may be behind it. The rearrangement links TRBV7-7 to TRBJ2-3, with 7 bases matching TRBD1. The CDR3 extends over 17 amino acids. Germline CDR1 and CDR2: SSHAT and FNYEAQ (reference sequence). CDR3 amino acids: CASSSYRGKGHTDTQYF. The CDR3 DNA reads TGTGCTAGCAGCTCCTACAGGGGAAAGGGGCACACAGATACGCAGTATTTT. The full variable domain, its missing parts supplied by reference TRBV7-7 and TRBJ2-3, is GAGVSQSPRYKVTKRGQDVTLRCDPISSHATLYWYQQALGQGPEFLTYFNYEAQPDKSGLPSDRFSAERPEGSISTLTIQRTEQRDSAMYRCASSSYRGKGHTDTQYFGPGTRLTVL.

This clonotype was picked up many times. The chain couples TRBV18 to TRBJ1-1; unclear D gene. Germline CDR1 is KGHSH and CDR2 is LQKENI. The CDR3 contains 13 residues. The V end was cut by 2 bases, the J end by 3 bases, with 7 bases between. The DNA of the CDR3 is TGTGCCAGCTCACCAGGAGAGGACACTGAAGCTTTCTTT. Translation gives CASSPGEDTEAFF.

The chain recombines TRBV5-1 with TRBJ2-1; D ambiguous. This CDR3 is 13 amino acids long. Germline V gene data show CDR1 as SGHRS and CDR2 as YFSETQ. V shed 4 bases and J shed 5 bases, with 10 bases lying between them. CDR3 sequence reads: CASSIAVNNEQFF. DNA for the CDR3: TGCGCCAGCAGCATCGCAGTCAACAATGAGCAGTTCTTC. The variable domain in full, completed from reference TRBV5-1 and TRBJ2-1, reads KAGVTQTPRYLIKTRGQQVTLSCSPISGHRSVSWYQQTPGQGLQFLFEYFSETQRNKGNFPGRFSGRQFSNSRSEMNVSTLELGDSALYLCASSIAVNNEQFFGPGTRLTVL.

This clonotype came up many times. Since a much larger clone is just one base distant, this may be a read error. DNA for the CDR3: TGTGCCAGCAGTACGACCAGGACAGGGACCAACGAGCAGTACTTC. This gives the protein CASSTTRTGTNEQYF. V usage is TRBV28 and J usage is TRBJ2-7; 8 bases fit TRBD1. The CDR3 is made up of 15 amino acids. V dropped 5 bases and J dropped 5; count of bases not matched to a gene: 11. The germline CDR1 and CDR2 sequences are MDHEN and SYDVKM.

This clonotype was seen repeatedly, ten times or more. This rearrangement joins TRBV5-5 to TRBJ2-7; D may be TRBD1 (6 bases). This CDR3 has 14 residues. Germline CDR1 and CDR2: SGHKS and YYEKEE (reference sequence). Trimming cost V 4 bases and J 3 bases, with 14 bases left between them. The CDR3 sequence is CASSRRDTFYEQYF. The DNA of the CDR3 is TGTGCCAGCAGCCGCCGGGACACTTTCTACGAGCAGTACTTC.

Many counts were recorded for this clonotype. The rearrangement joins TRBV13 to TRBJ2-7; D may be TRBD1 (6 bases). The CDR3 is 14 amino acids. CDR1 PRHDT and CDR2 FYEKMQ come from the germline V gene (reference sequence). V lost 0 bases and J lost 6, with 12 bases in between. The CDR3: CASSLGRTALEQYF. For the CDR3, the DNA is TGTGCCAGCAGCTTAGGAAGGACAGCCCTCGAGCAGTACTTC.

The chain has TRBV4-3 and TRBJ2-2, with 7 bases aligning to TRBD2. The CDR3 spans 14 residues. CDR1 LGHNA and CDR2 YSLEER come from the germline V gene. J gave up 3 bases and V 5 bases, and 3 bases lay outside the gene matches. The CDR3 sequence: CASSTREDTGELFF. The DNA for the CDR3 is TGCGCCAGCAGCACTCGGGAGGACACCGGGGAGCTGTTTTTT.

Many counts were recorded for this clonotype. V gene TRBV7-9 combines with J gene TRBJ2-3; D possibly corresponds to TRBD1 (6 bases). The V gene's germline CDR1 is SEHNR and CDR2 FQNEAQ (reference sequence). The CDR3 sequence is 14 residues long. V dropped 6 bases and J dropped 4 bases, with 14 bases sitting between them. CDR3 in amino acids: CASSQGQFADTQYF. In DNA form, the CDR3 reads TGTGCCAGCAGTCAAGGACAGTTCGCAGATACGCAGTATTTT.

The V and J genes are TRBV2 and TRBJ1-5; 9 bases are shared with TRBD1. The CDR3 runs to 14 residues. Germline V CDR1 and CDR2: SNHLY, FYNNEI. V trimming: 6 bases; J trimming: 7 bases; junction bases outside the gene matches: 7. The CDR3 is CASRGTGKEQPQHF. The CDR3 coding sequence is TGTGCCAGCAGGGGGACAGGGAAGGAGCAGCCCCAGCATTTT.

The chain is built from TRBV5-4 and TRBJ2-3; D may be TRBD2 (6 bases). CDR3 length: 15 residues. Germline V gene data show CDR1 as SGHNT and CDR2 as YYREEE (reference sequence). V was pared by 4 bases and J by 4 bases, with 16 bases between. The CDR3 DNA is TGTGCCAGCAGCCTACCGGGACTCAGGGCAGATACGCAGTATTTT. Protein product: CASSLPGLRADTQYF.

As to this clonotype: Germline and junction disagree at one end, which may indicate a read error. The chain has TRBV18 and TRBJ2-7; 12 positions match TRBD2. The CDR3 runs to 14 residues. Per the germline V gene, CDR1 is KGHSH and CDR2 is LQKENI. CDR3: CASLPRTSGNEQYF. In nucleotides, the CDR3 is TGTGCCAGCTTACCACGGACTAGCGGGAACGAGCAGTACTTC.

This clonotype was detected many times. The CDR3 loop reads CSAFAGGAGNEQFF. CDR3 nucleotide sequence: TGCAGTGCTTTCGCCGGAGGGGCAGGAAATGAGCAGTTCTTC. The J gene is TRBJ2-1, the V gene TRBV20-1; possible D gene TRBD2, 6 bases. The CDR3 length is 14 residues. The germline V and J ends were trimmed by 5 bases and 7 bases, with 18 bases remaining between them. CDR1 and CDR2 (germline): DFQATT, SNEGSKA (reference sequence).

This clonotype was seen at least ten times. The CDR3 protein is CASSRETSAYSYEQYF. In nucleotides, the CDR3 is TGTGCCAGCAGTCGCGAGACTAGCGCTTACTCCTACGAGCAGTACTTC. This chain connects TRBV6-1 to TRBJ2-7, with 8 bases fitting TRBD2. This CDR3 region has 16 residues. Trimming took 5 bases from V and 0 from J; bases not matched to a gene: 9. Germline lookup yields CDR1 MNHNS and CDR2 SASEGT.

This clonotype was counted ten times or more. The chain employs TRBV6-1 and TRBJ1-1; no definite D call. The CDR3 is made up of 14 amino acids. V lost 4 bases and J lost 0, with 9 bases in between. Germline CDR1 reads MNHNS; CDR2 reads SASEGT. This CDR3 reads CASSVATMNTEAFF. The CDR3 nucleotides are TGTGCCAGCAGTGTAGCAACCATGAACACTGAAGCTTTCTTT.

This clonotype was observed at least ten times. The V call is TRBV7-2, the J call TRBJ2-5; D call uncertain. Deletions cut 5 bases from V and 0 bases from J, with 10 bases between. From germline, CDR1 is SGHTA and CDR2 FQGNSA. The CDR3 spans 14 residues. CDR3 protein: CASSPRGYQETQYF. The CDR3 DNA sequence: TGTGCCAGCAGCCCCCGTGGGTACCAAGAGACCCAGTACTTC.

V gene TRBV20-1 combines with J gene TRBJ2-1; 8 nucleotides line up with TRBD2. V lost 6 bases, J lost 6 bases, and 13 bases stayed unmatched. The CDR3 sequence is 15 residues long. From germline, CDR1 is DFQATT and CDR2 SNEGSKA (reference sequence). The CDR3 nucleotides are TGCAGTGCCCTCGGAGCCGAGCGGGGGTCCAATGAGCAGTTCTTC. It encodes CSALGAERGSNEQFF.